These 32 T cell receptor beta chains were sequenced from one sample in a study of cytomegalovirus exposure and HLA in healthy donors. Amplification used 60 Vbeta primers and 13 Jbeta primers. Here immunoSEQ multiplex PCR was the method, and the copy in TCRdb shows in-frame clones only, minus some. The top ten clones hold around 13% of a sample with about 130,000 clones, approximately 80% of them seen once. Material: PBMCs. The receptors were gathered from a woman aged 40 to 50 in good health and CMV-seropositive.

V is TRBV10-3 and J is TRBJ2-2; a weak D match, TRBD1 (6 bases). With 6 bases removed from V and 6 bases from J, the gap between germline ends came to 11 bases. The CDR3 is made up of 13 amino acids. Germline CDR1 and CDR2: ENHRY and SYGVKD. CDR3 loop: CAIRETGPGELFF. Here the CDR3 DNA reads TGTGCCATCAGAGAGACAGGTCCCGGGGAGCTGTTTTTT.

This clone has a handful of counts. The genes are TRBV6-6 and TRBJ2-7; 9 nucleotides line up with TRBD1. Looked up from germline, CDR1 is MNHNY and CDR2 is SVGAGI (reference sequence). Trimming cost V 7 bases and J 7 bases; bases outside gene matches: 11. This CDR3 is 14 amino acids long. The CDR3 DNA is TGTGCCAGCACCCCGACAGGGGGTTTAGGGGAGCAGTACTTC. It specifies CASTPTGGLGEQYF.

This chain joins TRBV7-6 and TRBJ2-7; TRBD1 is a possible D gene (6 bases). In germline, CDR1 is SGHVS, CDR2 FNYEAQ. Trimming removed 6 bases from V and 2 bases from J, with 11 bases in between. The CDR3 runs to 13 residues. The DNA for the CDR3 is TGTGCCAGCAGTCCCACAGGGACCTACGAGCAGTACTTC. Protein sequence: CASSPTGTYEQYF.

This clone was picked up one time. The chain has TRBV19 and TRBJ2-2, with 13 bases lining up with TRBD2. The CDR3 is made up of 19 amino acids. The germline CDR1 and CDR2 sequences are LNHDA and SQIVND (reference sequence). V was clipped by 7 bases and J by 0 bases; unmatched bases: 11. The CDR3 is CASTPLRTSGSPNTGELFF. Here the CDR3 DNA reads TGTGCCAGTACCCCCCTCCGGACTAGCGGGAGTCCGAACACCGGGGAGCTGTTTTTT.

This clone appeared once. The chain carries TRBV28 and TRBJ2-3, with TRBD2 as a possible D gene (5 bases). CDR3 length equals 13 residues. Germline CDR1 is MDHEN and CDR2 is SYDVKM. V was trimmed by 6 bases and J by 7 bases, leaving 14 bases between them. CDR3 bases: TGTGCCAGCAGGTCGGGAAGCGTGAATACGCAGTATTTT. Translation: CASRSGSVNTQYF.

This clone appeared a few times. This chain connects TRBV25-1 to TRBJ1-1; D is perhaps TRBD1 (6 bases). CDR1 and CDR2 (germline): MGHDK, SYGVNS. Between the trimmed V and J ends, which lost 3 bases and 10 bases, there was a span of 15 bases. The CDR3 extends over 13 amino acids. The CDR3 is CASSDQTGGGAFF. CDR3 nucleotides: TGTGCCAGCAGTGATCAGACAGGTGGTGGAGCTTTCTTT.

The V gene is TRBV19, the J gene TRBJ2-5; weak D call: TRBD2 (5 bases). Trimming took off 3 bases at V and 5 bases at J, with 19 bases between the two ends. Germline loops: CDR1 LNHDA, CDR2 SQIVND (reference sequence). The CDR3 has 16 amino acids. The CDR3 reads CASSIGGLTGGETQYF. The CDR3 DNA is TGTGCCAGTAGTATTGGAGGACTCACCGGCGGGGAGACCCAGTACTTC.

This chain connects TRBV7-3 to TRBJ2-6; D ambiguous. Germline CDR1 reads SGHTA; CDR2 reads FQGTGA. The CDR3 consists of 16 residues. Between the trimmed V and J ends, which lost 5 bases and 2 bases, there was a span of 13 bases. CDR3 DNA sequence: TGTGCCAGCAGCGCCCCGCGGTCTACTGGGGCCAACGTCCTGACTTTC. Translated: CASSAPRSTGANVLTF.

The DNA for the CDR3 is TGTGCCAGCAGCTTAGTGTCAGGGGACCATGAGCAGTTCTTC. Amino acid sequence: CASSLVSGDHEQFF. The chain recombines TRBV7-6 with TRBJ2-1; D might be TRBD1 (6 bases). The CDR3 is 14 amino acids. Between the trimmed V and J ends, which lost 1 base and 8 bases, there was a span of 12 bases. CDR1 is SGHVS and CDR2 is FNYEAQ in the germline V gene.

The chain combines TRBV5-1 with TRBJ2-5, with 9 bases that match TRBD2. V shed 5 bases and J 3 bases; nucleotides not matched to a gene: 11. Per the germline V gene, CDR1 is SGHRS and CDR2 is YFSETQ. This CDR3 comprises 16 residues. CDR3 bases: TGCGCCAGCAGTTTAACCGGCGGGAGGGAAGAAGAGACCCAGTACTTC. Translated: CASSLTGGREEETQYF.

CDR3 DNA: TGTGCCAGCAGTCCGCGGTGGCAGGGTAATGAGCAGTTCTTC. Its translation is CASSPRWQGNEQFF. The rearrangement links TRBV27 to TRBJ2-1; a weak D match, TRBD1 (5 bases). The CDR3 has 14 residues. The germline CDR1 and CDR2 sequences are MNHEY and SMNVEV (reference sequence). V was shortened by 5 bases and J by 7 bases, with 15 bases between the two germline ends.

This clone has more than one count but fewer than ten. This chain joins TRBV19 and TRBJ2-7; 11 bases are shared with TRBD1. This CDR3 comprises 14 residues. Unmatched junction bases numbered 8, after V lost 7 bases and J lost 6 bases. Looked up from germline, CDR1 is LNHDA and CDR2 is SQIVND (reference sequence). The CDR3 bases are TGTGCCAGTAACCCCGGACAGGGGGCCACCGAGCAGTACTTC. The encoded protein is CASNPGQGATEQYF.

The chain links TRBV6-6 to TRBJ1-5; weak D call: TRBD1 (6 bases). CDR3 length: 15 amino acids. Trimming cost V 4 bases and J 2 bases, with 12 bases left between them. Germline V lookup: CDR1 MNHNY, CDR2 SVGAGI (reference sequence). The CDR3 protein is CASSSSGARNQPQHF. As DNA, the CDR3 is TGTGCCAGCAGTTCCTCAGGGGCCCGCAATCAGCCCCAGCATTTT.

The chain links TRBV25-1 to TRBJ1-4; 8 bases match TRBD1. The J segment lost 8 bases and the V segment lost 4 bases, leaving 6 bases of the junction unmatched. Per the germline V gene, CDR1 is MGHDK and CDR2 is SYGVNS. The CDR3 loop spans 14 amino acids. The chain's CDR3 is CASSGGQGLEKLFF. In DNA, the CDR3 is TGTGCCAGCAGTGGCGGACAGGGTCTAGAAAAACTGTTTTTT.

The chain uses TRBV2 and TRBJ1-4, with 7 bases that match TRBD1. The CDR3 runs to 15 residues. Germline-derived CDR1 and CDR2 are SNHLY and FYNNEI. Unmatched junction bases numbered 8, after V lost 2 bases and J lost 8 bases. The CDR3 DNA reads TGTGCCAGCAGTGAATCTAAGGGGGCAGGGGAAAAACTGTTTTTT. This sequence encodes CASSESKGAGEKLFF.

DNA for the CDR3: TGTGCCAGCAGTGAAGCGGCTTACGAGCAGTACTTC. It encodes CASSEAAYEQYF. The chain is built from TRBV6-1 and TRBJ2-7; no firm D call. Trimming stripped 0 bases from V and 4 bases from J, with 4 bases between. The CDR3 loop spans 12 amino acids. The germline V gene encodes CDR1 MNHNS and CDR2 SASEGT.

The chain carries TRBV10-1 and TRBJ2-7; weak D call: TRBD1 (6 bases). Per germline, CDR1 WNHNN and CDR2 SYGVQD (reference sequence). V dropped 7 bases and J dropped 2 bases, with 15 bases sitting between them. The CDR3 covers 14 residues. CDR3 in DNA: TGCGCCAGCATAGGGGGTTCCCGGACCTACGAGCAGTACTTC. Translated: CASIGGSRTYEQYF.

The J gene is TRBJ2-1, the V gene TRBV2; maybe TRBD1 (5 bases). This CDR3 contains 14 residues. Germline values: CDR1 SNHLY, CDR2 FYNNEI. The ends were cut back, 0 bases at V and 9 bases at J, with 12 bases in the middle. The CDR3 sequence is CASSEATTVPEQFF. CDR3 in DNA: TGTGCCAGCAGTGAAGCGACGACAGTCCCTGAGCAGTTCTTC. The full variable domain, completed using reference TRBV2 and TRBJ2-1, is EPEVTQTPSHQVTQMGQEVILRCVPISNHLYFYWYRQILGQKVEFLVSFYNNEISEKSEIFDDQFSVERPDGSNFTLKIRSTKLEDSAMYFCASSEATTVPEQFFGPGTRLTVL.

The chain combines TRBV6-6 with TRBJ2-1; D gene unclear. This CDR3 region has 14 residues. V shed 0 bases and J shed 3 bases, with 6 bases lying between them. Germline CDR1 reads MNHNY; CDR2 reads SVGAGI (reference sequence). The DNA of the CDR3 is TGTGCCAGCAGTTACTCGGAGATCTACAATGAGCAGTTCTTC. As protein: CASSYSEIYNEQFF.

The chain uses TRBV7-9 and TRBJ2-7; D remains unclear. The CDR3 length is 14 residues. V dropped 5 bases and J dropped 2 bases, with 13 bases sitting between them. Germline V gene sequence: CDR1 SEHNR, CDR2 FQNEAQ (reference sequence). The CDR3 protein is CASSIPERPYEQYF. CDR3 sequence (DNA): TGTGCCAGCAGCATCCCGGAGAGACCCTACGAGCAGTACTTC.

V gene TRBV11-2 combines with J gene TRBJ1-3; no definite D call. V lost 0 bases and J 4 bases, leaving 7 bases between the germline ends. The germline gives CDR1 SGHAT, CDR2 FQNNGV. This CDR3 spans 14 amino acids. CDR3: CASSLDVFGNTIYF. The CDR3 nucleotides read TGTGCCAGCAGCTTAGATGTCTTCGGAAACACCATATATTTT.

The chain recombines TRBV4-1 with TRBJ2-5, with D hard to call. The assigned J gene may be wrong: the sequence end matches TRBJ2-7 better. The CDR3 runs 15 residues. CDR1 MGHRA and CDR2 YSYEKL come from the germline V gene. DNA of the CDR3: TGCGCCAGCAGCGCAATACTTCAAACTACGTACGAGCAGTACTTC. Translated: CASSAILQTTYEQYF.

The rearrangement joins TRBV7-6 to TRBJ2-1, with 9 bases fitting TRBD2. V lost 2 bases and J lost 4; bases outside the gene matches: 9. The germline CDR1 and CDR2 sequences are SGHVS and FNYEAQ. This CDR3 region has 17 residues. In DNA, the CDR3 is TGTGCCAGCAGCTTAACGGCGGGAGGGGCAATATACAATGAGCAGTTCTTC. Translating it yields CASSLTAGGAIYNEQFF. The full variable domain, with the rest looked up from reference TRBV7-6 and TRBJ2-1, is GAGVSQSPRYKVTKRGQDVALRCDPISGHVSLYWYRQALGQGPEFLTYFNYEAQQDKSGLPNDRFSAERPEGSISTLTIQRTEQRDSAMYRCASSLTAGGAIYNEQFFGPGTRLTVL.

V and J are TRBV5-1 and TRBJ2-7; 7 bases fit TRBD2. The CDR3 extends over 13 amino acids. Germline values: CDR1 SGHRS, CDR2 YFSETQ. After removal of 0 bases from V and 5 bases from J, the junction contained 2 bases not matched to a gene. The CDR3 coding sequence is TGCGCCAGCAGCTTGGGGGGAGGGGACGAGCAGTACTTC. Residues: CASSLGGGDEQYF.

This CDR3 reads CAWNEGGDEQYF. In nucleotides, the CDR3 is TGTGCCTGGAATGAGGGCGGGGACGAGCAGTACTTC. V gene TRBV30 combines with J gene TRBJ2-5, with D perhaps matching TRBD2 (6 bases). Gene TRBJ2-7 matches the end of the DNA better, so the J call may be wrong. CDR3 size: 12 residues. Germline-derived CDR1 and CDR2 are GTSNPN and SVGIG (reference sequence).

The rearrangement uses TRBV5-1 and TRBJ2-2; perhaps TRBD1 as D (6 bases). This CDR3 has 16 residues. Germline values: CDR1 SGHRS, CDR2 YFSETQ. V was pared by 4 bases and J by 1 base, with 14 bases between. CDR3: CASSDGGGGNTGELFF. The CDR3 coding sequence is TGCGCCAGCAGCGATGGGGGCGGCGGGAACACCGGGGAGCTGTTTTTT.

The chain has TRBV9 and TRBJ1-3; D gene unclear. The CDR3 sequence is 15 residues long. From germline, CDR1 is SGDLS and CDR2 YYNGEE. Deletions cut 4 bases from V and 4 bases from J, with 15 bases between. CDR3 DNA: TGTGCCAGCAGCCTTACTGAGGGCCCCGGAAACACCATATATTTT. This sequence encodes CASSLTEGPGNTIYF.

The chain employs TRBV5-8 and TRBJ2-1, with 7 bases aligning to TRBD2. V lost 0 bases, J lost 10 bases, and 4 bases stayed unmatched. Germline values: CDR1 SGHTS, CDR2 YDEGEE. The CDR3 is made up of 13 amino acids. The CDR3 DNA reads as TGTGCCAGCAGCTTGGGGGGAGGGTCGGAGCAGTTCTTC. Its protein is CASSLGGGSEQFF.

V gene TRBV6-1 combines with J gene TRBJ1-1; D not certain. Looked up from germline, CDR1 is MNHNS and CDR2 is SASEGT. With 2 bases removed from V and 0 bases from J, the gap between germline ends came to 10 bases. The CDR3 runs to 15 residues. CDR3 loop: CASSENWFMNTEAFF. DNA of the CDR3: TGTGCCAGCAGTGAAAACTGGTTCATGAACACTGAAGCTTTCTTT.

Here the CDR3 reads CASSSHRGRVPYEQYF. The DNA of the CDR3 is TGTGCCAGCAGCTCACACAGGGGGCGGGTTCCCTACGAGCAGTACTTC. The chain is built from TRBV11-2 and TRBJ2-7; 9 positions match TRBD1. The CDR3 consists of 16 residues. Per germline, CDR1 SGHAT and CDR2 FQNNGV. With V trimmed by 4 bases and J by 2 bases, 9 bases remained unmatched.

This clone was observed a few times. The J gene is TRBJ2-7, the V gene TRBV6-5, with D hard to call. This CDR3 is 11 amino acids long. Trimming shortened V by 6 bases and J by 4 bases, and 7 bases separated the two germline ends. From germline, CDR1 is MNHEY and CDR2 SVGAGI. The CDR3: CASRDLYEQYF. The CDR3 nucleotides read TGTGCCAGCAGAGACTTGTACGAGCAGTACTTC.

This clone has just a few counts. The chain has TRBV11-2 and TRBJ1-4, with TRBD1 matching over 7 bases. J was trimmed by 5 bases and V by 5 bases; bases with no gene match: 11. Germline V gene lookup returns CDR1 SGHAT and CDR2 FQNNGV. CDR3 size: 16 residues. The CDR3 protein is CASSGGPGQKNEKLFF. As DNA, the CDR3 is TGTGCCAGCAGCGGCGGACCGGGACAGAAGAATGAAAAACTGTTTTTT.